Listed below are T cell receptor beta chains from one sample, sequenced in a study of blood T cell repertoires in COVID-19. The protocol was immunoSEQ multiplex PCR, while the TCRdb copy is restricted to in-frame clones and leaves out a portion. The sample contains more than 350,000 clones, around 92% of which appear only once. Sequencing was performed on peripheral blood. These receptors all come from a woman in her thirties with COVID-19, enrolled during active disease. Both conserved end residues are part of each CDR3. The order of the fields is J gene, D gene, V gene, clone size, CDR3 protein, CDR3 DNA. A D gene is named only where the DNA matches it firmly. Only some rows state a clone size, as once, few, many or a class for expanded clones.

>TRBJ1-4|.|TRBV7-2|.
CASSLAIAFGNEKLFF
TGTGCCAGCAGCTTAGCAATAGCGTTCGGAAATGAAAAACTGTTTTTT
>TRBJ2-5|.|TRBV5-6|.
CATPGRGRWGQETQYF
TGTGCCACTCCAGGGCGGGGCAGGTGGGGGCAAGAGACCCAGTACTTC
>TRBJ1-4|TRBD1|TRBV28|.
CASSLPQGFGEKLFF
TGTGCCAGCAGCTTGCCACAGGGGTTTGGTGAAAAACTGTTTTTT
>TRBJ2-1|TRBD1|TRBV9|once
CASSVRGTGTDEQFF
TGTGCCAGCAGCGTTCGTGGGACAGGGACCGATGAGCAGTTCTTC
>TRBJ1-5|.|TRBV6-2/TRBV6-3|.
CASSYSPRQPQHF
TGTGCCAGCAGTTACTCTCCCCGGCAGCCCCAGCATTTT
>TRBJ2-3|TRBD2|TRBV7-2|.
CASSLLPPSGGATDTQYF
TGTGCCAGCAGCTTACTCCCCCCTAGCGGGGGGGCAACAGATACGCAGTATTTT
>TRBJ2-7|.|TRBV6-6|.
CASRVQGPSYEQYF
TGTGCCAGCCGGGTACAGGGCCCTTCCTACGAGCAGTACTTC
>TRBJ2-1|TRBD2|TRBV19|.
CASSTQRLAGGNEQFF
TGTGCCAGTAGTACCCAAAGACTAGCGGGAGGGAATGAGCAGTTCTTC
>TRBJ1-1|TRBD1|TRBV19|few
CASSRQTGAVGTEAFF
TGTGCCAGTAGTAGACAGACAGGGGCAGTGGGCACTGAAGCTTTCTTT
>TRBJ2-3|.|TRBV6-2/TRBV6-3|.
CASSISEKPPDTQYF
TGTGCCAGCAGTATTTCGGAGAAACCCCCAGATACGCAGTATTTT
>TRBJ2-5|.|TRBV5-4|.
CASSGPDWTEETQYF
TGTGCCAGCAGCGGACCGGACTGGACCGAAGAGACCCAGTACTTC
>TRBJ1-3|TRBD1|TRBV2|.
CASSSTGGGNTIYF
TGTGCCAGCAGCTCGACAGGGGGTGGAAACACCATATATTTT
>TRBJ1-3|.|TRBV7-8|.
CASSLGANTIYF
TGTGCCAGCAGCTTAGGGGCCAACACCATATATTTT
>TRBJ1-1|TRBD1|TRBV11-2|few
CASSLSLWDRLNTEAFF
TGTGCCAGCAGCTTAAGTCTTTGGGACAGACTAAACACTGAAGCTTTCTTT
>TRBJ2-1|.|TRBV7-2|.
CASSPGGTRLGEQFF
TGTGCCAGCAGCCCAGGGGGGACCCGCCTCGGGGAGCAGTTCTTC
>TRBJ1-1|.|TRBV5-1|.
CASSLEPTSTEAFF
TGCGCCAGCAGCTTGGAACCGACAAGCACTGAAGCTTTCTTT
>TRBJ2-5|TRBD1|TRBV5-1|once
CASSPDRAGETQYF
TGCGCCAGCAGCCCCGACAGGGCGGGAGAGACCCAGTACTTC
>TRBJ2-2|TRBD2|TRBV4-3|once
CASSEGLANTGELFF
TGCGCCAGCAGCGAGGGACTAGCGAACACCGGGGAGCTGTTTTTT
>TRBJ2-7|.|TRBV15|.
CATSSRQYSYEQYF
TGTGCCACCAGCTCGCGACAGTACTCCTACGAGCAGTACTTC
>TRBJ2-5|.|TRBV28|.
CASAHQGWGREETQYF
TGTGCCAGCGCCCACCAAGGTTGGGGGCGCGAAGAGACCCAGTACTTC
>TRBJ2-7|.|TRBV6-4|.
CASSVEGTHEQYF
TGTGCCAGCAGTGTTGAGGGTACCCACGAGCAGTACTTC
>TRBJ2-7|TRBD1|TRBV6-2/TRBV6-3|.
CASSKAGTGVYEQYF
TGTGCCAGCAGTAAAGCCGGGACAGGGGTCTACGAGCAGTACTTC
>TRBJ1-6|.|TRBV5-6|.
CASSFGQGSSPLHF
TGTGCCAGCAGCTTCGGGCAGGGTTCTTCACCCCTCCACTTT
>TRBJ1-5|TRBD1|TRBV2|.
CASTDRGFANQPQHF
TGTGCCAGCACTGACAGGGGTTTCGCCAATCAGCCCCAGCATTTT
>TRBJ2-5|.|TRBV7-2|.
CASSLELGEETQYF
TGTGCCAGCAGCTTAGAATTAGGGGAAGAGACCCAGTACTTC
>TRBJ2-5|.|TRBV10-3|.
CAISDRLNDDIQETQYF
TGTGCCATCAGTGATCGACTAAATGACGACATACAAGAGACCCAGTACTTC
>TRBJ2-2|.|TRBV24-1|.
CATSDLGNANTGELFF
TGTGCCACCAGTGATTTGGGCAACGCGAACACCGGGGAGCTGTTTTTT
>TRBJ2-7|TRBD1|TRBV5-5|.
CASSSGTGLVEQYF
TGTGCCAGCAGCAGCGGGACAGGGTTGGTCGAGCAGTACTTC
>TRBJ2-2|.|TRBV4-3|.
CASSKTQNTGELFF
TGCGCCAGCAGCAAGACTCAGAACACCGGGGAGCTGTTTTTT
>TRBJ2-1|.|TRBV5-6|.
CASSLRVVYNEQFF
TGTGCCAGCAGCTTGCGGGTAGTATACAATGAGCAGTTCTTC
>TRBJ2-5|.|TRBV18|.
CASSRGQQETQYF
TGTGCCAGCTCACGAGGGCAGCAAGAGACCCAGTACTTC
>TRBJ2-4|TRBD2|TRBV9|.
CASSAGGLAGGPSKNIQYF
TGTGCCAGCAGTGCTGGGGGACTAGCGGGAGGGCCGAGCAAAAACATTCAGTACTTC
>TRBJ2-1|TRBD2|TRBV28|.
CASSSGRRGLHNEQFF
TGTGCCAGCAGTTCAGGGAGGCGGGGGTTACACAATGAGCAGTTCTTC
>TRBJ2-5|TRBD2|TRBV3-1/TRBV3-2|.
CASSVGVAGGLLWTVKETQYF
TGTGCCAGCAGCGTAGGAGTAGCGGGGGGGCTATTATGGACTGTAAAAGAGACCCAGTACTTC
>TRBJ1-1|.|TRBV6-5|.
CASSWGLVNTEAFF
TGTGCCAGCAGCTGGGGGCTGGTGAACACTGAAGCTTTCTTT
>TRBJ1-3|.|TRBV9|few
CASSVGSSGNTIYF
TGTGCCAGCAGCGTAGGCAGCTCTGGAAACACCATATATTTT
>TRBJ2-2|TRBD2|TRBV5-3|.
CARSLDPDRGAGVGTGELFF
TGTGCCAGAAGCTTGGATCCCGACCGTGGAGCGGGAGTTGGCACCGGGGAGCTGTTTTTT
>TRBJ1-2|TRBD1|TRBV7-2|.
CASSLIRDSAYGYTF
TGTGCCAGCAGCTTGATAAGGGACAGCGCCTATGGCTACACCTTC
>TRBJ1-2|.|TRBV28|once
CASSLPQTPHYGYTF
TGTGCCAGCAGTTTACCCCAGACACCACACTATGGCTACACCTTC
>TRBJ2-2|.|TRBV10-3|.
CAIRGPGGELFF
TGTGCCATCAGGGGGCCGGGCGGGGAGCTGTTTTTT
>TRBJ2-3|.|TRBV19|.
CASSIDAGDTQYF
TGTGCCAGTAGTATAGATGCGGGAGATACGCAGTATTTT
>TRBJ1-1|TRBD1|TRBV6-6|.
CAILDRATEAFF
TGTGCCATATTGGACAGGGCGACTGAAGCTTTCTTT
>TRBJ2-2|TRBD2|TRBV9|few
CASSVGTSGSGELFF
TGTGCCAGCAGCGTAGGGACTAGCGGGTCCGGGGAGCTGTTTTTT
>TRBJ2-7|.|TRBV6-5|once
CASSSTYEQYF
TGTGCCAGCAGTTCCACCTACGAGCAGTACTTC
>TRBJ1-1|.|TRBV7-2|.
CASSYLTASTGAEAFF
TGTGCCAGCAGCTATTTGACAGCCTCCACGGGGGCTGAAGCTTTCTTT
>TRBJ2-2|TRBD2|TRBV30|.
CAWSGGLAGAGTGELFF
TGTGCCTGGAGCGGGGGACTAGCGGGAGCAGGCACCGGGGAGCTGTTTTTT
>TRBJ1-4|.|TRBV7-6|.
CASTNAMRAREKLFF
TGTGCCAGCACCAACGCTATGAGGGCGAGGGAAAAACTGTTTTTT
>TRBJ1-6|TRBD1|TRBV28|.
CASNSQGARSPLHF
TGTGCCAGCAACTCACAGGGGGCGCGATCACCCCTCCACTTT
>TRBJ2-7|.|TRBV2|.
CASSDRVGTSYEQYF
TGTGCCAGCAGTGACAGGGTAGGAACATCCTACGAGCAGTACTTC
>TRBJ1-2|TRBD1|TRBV28|once
CASSTRTGYGYTF
TGTGCCAGCAGTACCAGGACAGGCTATGGCTACACCTTC
>TRBJ1-2|TRBD1|TRBV11-2|once
CASSLTGGANYGYTF
TGTGCCAGCAGCTTAACAGGGGGGGCTAACTATGGCTACACCTTC
>TRBJ1-6|TRBD1|TRBV5-5|.
CASSFEDRGNSPLHF
TGTGCCAGCAGCTTTGAAGACAGGGGTAATTCACCCCTCCACTTT
>TRBJ2-7|.|TRBV28|.
CASSLIGGNSYEQYF
TGTGCCAGCAGTCTTATAGGGGGAAACTCCTACGAGCAGTACTTC